A selection of T cell receptor beta chains follows, all from one sample in a study of OX40 agonist ivuxolimab in advanced cancers. Using immunoSEQ multiplex PCR, the repertoire was profiled, and TCRdb retains in-frame clones only, with some absent. The sample carries about 95,000 clones, around 82% recorded once. The sequenced sample was CD4+ or CD8+ T cells sorted from blood, obtained in a trial of the OX40 agonist ivuxolimab. These receptors were obtained from an adult with an advanced solid tumor such as melanoma, head and neck, liver or kidney cancer. Both conserved end residues are part of each CDR3. The D gene is left open where the match is weak. Not all rows give a size; the values are once, few, many and, for expanded clones, a class.

CDR3 length: 13; V gene: TRBV4-3; D gene: TRBD1; J gene: TRBJ1-6; clone size: .; CDR3 DNA: TGCGCCAGCAGCCAACACAGGGGTTCACCCCTCCACTTT; CDR3 protein: CASSQHRGSPLHF
CDR3 length: 14; V gene: TRBV30; D gene: .; J gene: TRBJ1-1; clone size: .; CDR3 DNA: TGTGCCTGGAGTGTACCTGGGATTGGCACTGAAGCTTTCTTT; CDR3 protein: CAWSVPGIGTEAFF
CDR3 length: 16; V gene: TRBV2; D gene: TRBD2; J gene: TRBJ2-1; clone size: few; CDR3 DNA: TGTGCCAGCAGTAAGGGACTAGCGGGAGGTTTGGATGAGCAGTTCTTC; CDR3 protein: CASSKGLAGGLDEQFF
CDR3 length: 13; V gene: TRBV7-2; D gene: TRBD1; J gene: TRBJ2-7; clone size: .; CDR3 DNA: TGTGCCAGCAGCTCTCGGACAGGAAATGAGCAGTACTTC; CDR3 protein: CASSSRTGNEQYF
CDR3 length: 14; V gene: TRBV9; D gene: .; J gene: TRBJ1-1; clone size: .; CDR3 DNA: TGTGCCAGCAGTAGGGCCAGCGTGAACACTGAAGCTTTCTTT; CDR3 protein: CASSRASVNTEAFF
CDR3 length: 14; V gene: TRBV11-3; D gene: .; J gene: TRBJ2-2; clone size: .; CDR3 DNA: TGTGCCAGCAGCCGGATCCCAGGGCCGGGGGAGCTGTTTTTT; CDR3 protein: CASSRIPGPGELFF
CDR3 length: 14; V gene: TRBV6-5; D gene: TRBD2; J gene: TRBJ2-7; clone size: .; CDR3 DNA: TGTGCCAGCAGTTCCAGCGGGAGCTCCTACGAGCAGTACTTC; CDR3 protein: CASSSSGSSYEQYF
CDR3 length: 13; V gene: TRBV4-3; D gene: .; J gene: TRBJ2-7; clone size: .; CDR3 DNA: TGCGCCAGCAGCCAAGATAGGAGCTACGAGCAGTACTTC; CDR3 protein: CASSQDRSYEQYF
CDR3 length: 15; V gene: TRBV4-1; D gene: .; J gene: TRBJ2-5; clone size: .; CDR3 DNA: TGCGCCAGCAGCCAAGGCCCACAGAAACAAGAGACCCAGTACTTC; CDR3 protein: CASSQGPQKQETQYF
CDR3 length: 12; V gene: TRBV28; D gene: TRBD1; J gene: TRBJ1-1; clone size: .; CDR3 DNA: TGTGCCAGCAGTGGGACAGAACCTGAAGCTTTCTTT; CDR3 protein: CASSGTEPEAFF
CDR3 length: 13; V gene: TRBV7-9; D gene: .; J gene: TRBJ2-7; clone size: .; CDR3 DNA: TGTGCCAGCAGCCCAAAGGGCCCCTACGAGCAGTACTTC; CDR3 protein: CASSPKGPYEQYF
CDR3 length: 16; V gene: TRBV19; D gene: TRBD1; J gene: TRBJ2-1; clone size: .; CDR3 DNA: TGTGCTATCCGGGACAGGGGCGATAGCTCCTACAATGAGCAGTTCTTC; CDR3 protein: CAIRDRGDSSYNEQFF
CDR3 length: 15; V gene: TRBV4-2; D gene: TRBD1; J gene: TRBJ1-6; clone size: .; CDR3 DNA: TGTGCCAGCAGCCAAGTGGGACAGGGGAATTCACCCCTCCACTTT; CDR3 protein: CASSQVGQGNSPLHF
CDR3 length: 15; V gene: TRBV10-3; D gene: .; J gene: TRBJ1-1; clone size: .; CDR3 DNA: TGTGCCATCAGTGAAAGGGGGGGGCGAGAAACTGAAGCTTTCTTT; CDR3 protein: CAISERGGRETEAFF
CDR3 length: 17; V gene: TRBV25-1; D gene: TRBD2; J gene: TRBJ2-5; clone size: .; CDR3 DNA: TGTGCCAGCAGTGAATTTAGAGCGGGAGGGCCAGAAGAGACCCAGTACTTC; CDR3 protein: CASSEFRAGGPEETQYF
CDR3 length: 13; V gene: TRBV7-8; D gene: .; J gene: TRBJ1-4; clone size: .; CDR3 DNA: TGTGCCAGCAGCCCGCGGCCTAATGAAAAACTGTTTTTT; CDR3 protein: CASSPRPNEKLFF
CDR3 length: 10; V gene: TRBV20-1; D gene: .; J gene: TRBJ2-1; clone size: .; CDR3 DNA: TGCAGTGCTACTTTCGCGGAGCAGTTCTTC; CDR3 protein: CSATFAEQFF
CDR3 length: 12; V gene: TRBV9; D gene: TRBD2; J gene: TRBJ2-7; clone size: .; CDR3 DNA: TGTGCCAGCAGCCCCGGGGGGTACGAGCAGTACTTC; CDR3 protein: CASSPGGYEQYF
CDR3 length: 11; V gene: TRBV10-3; D gene: .; J gene: TRBJ2-2; clone size: .; CDR3 DNA: TGTGCCATCAGGGAAACCGGGGAGCTGTTTTTT; CDR3 protein: CAIRETGELFF
CDR3 length: 16; V gene: TRBV28; D gene: .; J gene: TRBJ1-1; clone size: .; CDR3 DNA: TGTGCCAGCAGTTTAAATTTCGTGCAGGGTGACACTGAAGCTTTCTTT; CDR3 protein: CASSLNFVQGDTEAFF
CDR3 length: 14; V gene: TRBV28; D gene: .; J gene: TRBJ2-5; clone size: .; CDR3 DNA: TGTGCCAGCAGTGCCACTAGAAAACAAGAGACCCAGTACTTC; CDR3 protein: CASSATRKQETQYF
CDR3 length: 15; V gene: TRBV7-2; D gene: .; J gene: TRBJ2-1; clone size: .; CDR3 DNA: TGTGCCAGCACCCTCTACGGGAGTTCATACAATGAGCAGTTCTTC; CDR3 protein: CASTLYGSSYNEQFF
CDR3 length: 18; V gene: TRBV5-6; D gene: TRBD1; J gene: TRBJ2-7; clone size: few; CDR3 DNA: TGTGCCAGCAGCCCCGGGACAGGGGCCGCGGCGGCCCCCTACGAGCAGTACTTC; CDR3 protein: CASSPGTGAAAAPYEQYF
CDR3 length: 15; V gene: TRBV6-5; D gene: TRBD2; J gene: TRBJ2-2; clone size: .; CDR3 DNA: TGTGCCAGCAGTAGGACGGGAGGGAACACCGGGGAGCTGTTTTTT; CDR3 protein: CASSRTGGNTGELFF
CDR3 length: 16; V gene: TRBV27; D gene: .; J gene: TRBJ1-1; clone size: .; CDR3 DNA: TGTGCCAGCAGTTTGCGGCTGTGGGGTCGGAACACTGAAGCTTTCTTT; CDR3 protein: CASSLRLWGRNTEAFF
CDR3 length: 11; V gene: TRBV20-1; D gene: .; J gene: TRBJ1-3; clone size: .; CDR3 DNA: TGCAGTGCTAGTGAGGGAAACACCATATATTTT; CDR3 protein: CSASEGNTIYF
CDR3 length: 15; V gene: TRBV27; D gene: .; J gene: TRBJ2-3; clone size: .; CDR3 DNA: TGTGCCAGCAGTCCCCGGGCAGGTTGGGGAGATACGCAGTATTTT; CDR3 protein: CASSPRAGWGDTQYF
CDR3 length: 16; V gene: TRBV7-3; D gene: TRBD2; J gene: TRBJ2-3; clone size: .; CDR3 DNA: TGTGCCAGCAGCCTTAGACTAGCGGGAGGGGCGGATACGCAGTATTTT; CDR3 protein: CASSLRLAGGADTQYF
CDR3 length: 15; V gene: TRBV4-1; D gene: .; J gene: TRBJ2-7; clone size: .; CDR3 DNA: TGCGCCAGCAGCCTTTCGGCATCTCCGATTTACGAGCAGTACTTC; CDR3 protein: CASSLSASPIYEQYF
CDR3 length: 13; V gene: TRBV30; D gene: TRBD2; J gene: TRBJ2-5; clone size: .; CDR3 DNA: TGTGCCTGGGGGGGGACTAGCGGAGAGACCCAGTACTTC; CDR3 protein: CAWGGTSGETQYF
CDR3 length: 13; V gene: TRBV23-1; D gene: .; J gene: TRBJ2-4; clone size: .; CDR3 DNA: TGCGCCAGCAGTCATCCGGAGGGGGAGGTAGGGTACTTC; CDR3 protein: CASSHPEGEVGYF
CDR3 length: 15; V gene: TRBV11-2; D gene: .; J gene: TRBJ2-1; clone size: few; CDR3 DNA: TGTGCCAGCAGCCTAATATACGACTCCTACAATGAGCAGTTCTTC; CDR3 protein: CASSLIYDSYNEQFF
CDR3 length: 16; V gene: TRBV5-1; D gene: .; J gene: TRBJ2-3; clone size: .; CDR3 DNA: TGCGCCAGCAGCTTGGATCGGCGGGAAGTGGGAGATACGCAGTATTTT; CDR3 protein: CASSLDRREVGDTQYF
CDR3 length: 14; V gene: TRBV28; D gene: TRBD2; J gene: TRBJ2-7; clone size: .; CDR3 DNA: TGTGCCAGCGGCCAAACTAGCGGGAGGGGGGAGCAGTACTTC; CDR3 protein: CASGQTSGRGEQYF
CDR3 length: 15; V gene: TRBV29-1; D gene: TRBD1; J gene: TRBJ2-2; clone size: .; CDR3 DNA: TGCAGCGTTGTTCTCGGACAGGGGGCGATCGGGGAGCTGTTTTTT; CDR3 protein: CSVVLGQGAIGELFF
CDR3 length: 16; V gene: TRBV28; D gene: .; J gene: TRBJ2-3; clone size: .; CDR3 DNA: TGTGCCAGCAGTTTATCCCGCAGCATTGAGGCGGATACGCAGTATTTT; CDR3 protein: CASSLSRSIEADTQYF